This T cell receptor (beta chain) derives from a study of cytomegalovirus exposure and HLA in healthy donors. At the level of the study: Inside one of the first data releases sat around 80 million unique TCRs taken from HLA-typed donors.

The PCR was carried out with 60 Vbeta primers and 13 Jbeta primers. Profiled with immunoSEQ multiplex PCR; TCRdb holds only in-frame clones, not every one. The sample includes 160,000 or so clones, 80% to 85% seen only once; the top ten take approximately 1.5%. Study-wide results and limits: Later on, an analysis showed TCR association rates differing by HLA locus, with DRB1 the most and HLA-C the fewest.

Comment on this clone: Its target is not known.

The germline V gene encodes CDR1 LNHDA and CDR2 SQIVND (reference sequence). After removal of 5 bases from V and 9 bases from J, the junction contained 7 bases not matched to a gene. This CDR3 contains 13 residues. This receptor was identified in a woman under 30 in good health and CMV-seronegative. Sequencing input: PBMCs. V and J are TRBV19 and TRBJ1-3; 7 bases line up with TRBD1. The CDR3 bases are TGTGCCAGTAGTCCCGGGACAGAGGGCACCATATATTTT. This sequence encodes CASSPGTEGTIYF.